One sample yielded the 21 T cell receptor beta chains listed below, sequenced in a study of tissue T cells after allogeneic stem cell transplantation. This sample's time point: mouse harvest day 14 after allogeneic transplant. Tail vein injection delivered 10^7 T-cell-depleted bone marrow cells and 10^6 splenic CD5+ T cells. Profiled with immunoSEQ multiplex PCR; TCRdb holds only in-frame clones, not every one. The sample yields approximately 5,000 clones, around 32% seen once. The source material was skin. These receptors originate from a female BALB/c mouse given C57BL/6 T cells with graft-versus-host disease after an allogeneic hematopoietic cell transplant.

Points on this clone: Gene names follow the mouse nomenclature. Read data end 1 residue before the CDR3 end; the end is taken from the germline J gene. V gene TRBV1 combines with J gene TRBJ1-2; 11 positions match TRBD1. CDR1 and CDR2 from the germline V gene are NSQYPW and LRSPGD (reference sequence). With V trimmed by 2 bases and J by 2 bases, 1 base remained unmatched. There are 15 residues in the CDR3. The sequenced CDR3 bases are TGCACCTGCAGTGCAAGGGACAGGGGGAACTCCGACTACACC. It specifies CTCSARDRGNSDYT. The whole CDR3 protein reads CTCSARDRGNSDYTF.

By frequency in the sample, this clone is medium-sized. Genes and germline come from the mouse. The read falls 1 residue short of the CDR3 end, and the missing part is taken from the germline J gene. The chain links TRBV23 to TRBJ1-4; the D call TRBD1 from the table was never checked on the DNA. Looked up from germline, CDR1 is KGHTA and CDR2 is FQNQQP. The CDR3 contains 14 residues. The CDR3 sequence: CSSSQTFSNERLFF. CDR3 bases read: TGCTCCAGCAGTCAAACATTTTCCAACGAAAGATTATTT.

This clone was counted only a few times. The genes are named according to mouse. Coverage ceases 1 residue before the CDR3 finishes, and the germline J gene fills in the end. The chain links TRBV20 to TRBJ2-3; either TRBD1 or TRBD2 may fit D (6 bases each). The V and J ends lost 1 base and 0 bases respectively, with 8 bases between them. This CDR3 has 14 amino acids. Germline V gene lookup returns CDR1 GFQATS and CDR2 STVNSAI. This CDR3 is CGARVGASAETLYF. The CDR3 bases that were read are TGTGGTGCTAGGGTGGGGGCTAGTGCAGAAACGCTGTAT. The full variable domain, rest sourced from reference TRBV20 and TRBJ2-3, is GALVYQYPRRTICKSGTSMRMECQAVGFQATSVAWYRQSPQKTFELIALSTVNSAIKYEQNFTQEKFPISHPNLSFSSMTVLNAYLEDRGLYLCGARVGASAETLYFGSGTRLTVL.

Regarding this clone: All gene names here are mouse names. CDR3 protein: CASSLVGSEQYF. The covered CDR3 bases are TGTGCCAGCTCTCTCGTGGGGAGTGAACAGTAC. V and J are TRBV12-1 and TRBJ2-7, with D perhaps matching TRBD2 (5 bases). Coverage ceases 1 residue before the CDR3 finishes, and the germline J gene fills in the end. The germline V and J ends were trimmed by 0 bases and 6 bases, with 8 bases remaining between them. The CDR3 covers 12 residues. Germline-derived CDR1 and CDR2 are SGHSN and HYEKVE.

This clone was observed once. The genes are named according to mouse. The CDR3 end is not reached by the read, which stops 1 residue before it; the germline J gene fills it in. The chain has TRBV26 and TRBJ2-1, with 9 bases that match TRBD1. CDR3 size: 14 residues. Germline V gene sequence: CDR1 KGHPV, CDR2 FQNQEV (reference sequence). V lost 6 bases to trimming and J lost 6 bases; unmatched junction nucleotides: 6. The CDR3 DNA, read in part, is TGTGCCAGCAGCCTACAGGGGGCAGGTGCTGAGCAGTTC. Protein: CASSLQGAGAEQF. The full-length CDR3 reads as CASSLQGAGAEQFF.

With respect to this clone: The listed genes are named as in mouse. The sequence runs out 1 residue before the end of the CDR3; the remainder is reconstructed from the germline J gene. The rearrangement uses TRBV3 and TRBJ2-3; D may be TRBD1 (7 bases). Germline CDR1 SNHLY, CDR2 FYNGKV (reference sequence). CDR3 length: 15 residues. V dropped 3 bases and J dropped 1 base, with 11 bases sitting between them. The CDR3: CASSLRGRGAETLYF. The CDR3 DNA, read in part, is TGTGCCAGCAGCTTGAGGGGGCGGGGTGCAGAAACGCTGTAT.

This clone has just a few counts. Genes and germline are mouse. The read comes to an end 1 residue before the CDR3 does, leaving the germline J gene to fill in the end. The chain couples TRBV23 to TRBJ2-3. The CDR3 totals 13 residues. Germline assignment: CDR1 KGHTA and CDR2 FQNQQP. CDR3 region: CSSTGTAAETLYF. The DNA read from the CDR3 is TGCTCCAGCACGGGGACCGCTGCAGAAACGCTGTAT. Using reference TRBV23 and TRBJ2-3 for the parts outside the CDR3, the full variable domain is DAAVTQKPRYLIKMKGQEAEMKCIPEKGHTAVFWYQQKQSKELKFLIYFQNQQPLDQIDMVKERFSAVCPSSSLCSLGIRTCEAEDSALYLCSSTGTAAETLYFGSGTRLTVL.

This clone occurred a few times. The genes and germline here are from mouse. The read ends 1 residue before the CDR3 terminus; that terminus is restored from the germline J gene. The chain carries TRBV26 and TRBJ1-2; tentative D call: TRBD1 (5 bases). The CDR3 length is 15 residues. The V end lost 7 bases, the J end lost 0 bases, and 15 bases lay between the germline ends. The germline V gene encodes CDR1 KGHPV and CDR2 FQNQEV (reference sequence). Incomplete CDR3 DNA: TGTGCCAGCACCTCGTGGACAAAAGCAAACTCCGACTACACC. It is translated as CASTSWTKANSDYT. In full, the CDR3 reads CASTSWTKANSDYTF.

There are a few counts of this clone. The germline and genes are mouse ones. Read data end 1 residue before the CDR3 end; the end is taken from the germline J gene. This rearrangement joins TRBV2 to TRBJ2-5; TRBD2 matches at 8 bases. With V trimmed by 2 bases and J by 2 bases, 3 bases remained unmatched. The CDR3 length is 15 residues. Germline CDR1 is LGHNA and CDR2 is YSYQKL. The DNA read from the CDR3 is TGTGCCAGCAGCCAACTGGGGGGCGCCCAAGACACCCAGTAC. This codes for CASSQLGGAQDTQY. The complete CDR3 protein is CASSQLGGAQDTQYF.

Notes on this clone: The gene names given are mouse names. The read ends 1 residue shy of where the CDR3 ends; the end is completed using the germline J gene. The rearrangement joins TRBV26 to TRBJ2-4; D is undetermined. The CDR3 runs to 12 residues. Germline V CDR1 and CDR2: KGHPV, FQNQEV (reference sequence). The V end was cut by 7 bases, the J end by 2 bases, with 7 bases between. CDR3 bases read: TGTGCCAGCACGCATAATCAAAACACCTTGTAC. It is translated as CASTHNQNTLY. The complete CDR3 reads CASTHNQNTLYF. The whole variable domain, remainder taken from reference TRBV26 and TRBJ2-4, is NSKVIQTPRYLVKGQGQKAKMRCIPEKGHPVVFWYQQNKNNEFKFLINFQNQEVLQQIDMTEKRFSAECPSNSPCSLEIQSSEAGDSALYLCASTHNQNTLYFGAGTRLSVL.

Details on this clone: Gene and germline names: mouse. The CDR3 end is not reached by the read, which stops 1 residue before it; the germline J gene fills it in. V gene TRBV3 combines with J gene TRBJ2-3; TRBD1 agrees at 7 bases. V was pared by 6 bases and J by 3 bases, with 0 bases of the junction left unmatched. CDR1 SNHLY and CDR2 FYNGKV come from the germline V gene (reference sequence). The CDR3 has 12 residues. The sequenced part of the CDR3 DNA is TGTGCCAGCAGGACAGGGGCAGAAACGCTGTAT. Amino acids: CASRTGAETLY. The entire CDR3 protein reads CASRTGAETLYF.

This clone qualifies as medium-sized. Gene names refer to mouse genes. The read terminates 1 residue before the CDR3 end, so the remaining end is supplied by the germline J gene. V usage is TRBV26 and J usage is TRBJ1-3, with 8 bases fitting TRBD1. The CDR3 has 16 residues. V trimming: 3 bases; J trimming: 1 base; junction bases outside the gene matches: 5. The germline V gene has CDR1 KGHPV and CDR2 FQNQEV (reference sequence). Partial CDR3 DNA: TGTGCCAGCAGTCTTCCCAGGGGGCTGTCTGGAAATACGCTCTAT. Its protein product is CASSLPRGLSGNTLY. The CDR3 reads in full as CASSLPRGLSGNTLYF. The full variable domain, completed using reference TRBV26 and TRBJ1-3, is NSKVIQTPRYLVKGQGQKAKMRCIPEKGHPVVFWYQQNKNNEFKFLINFQNQEVLQQIDMTEKRFSAECPSNSPCSLEIQSSEAGDSALYLCASSLPRGLSGNTLYFGEGSRLIVV.

Turning to this clone: Genes and germline are mouse. The DNA ends 1 residue before the CDR3 does, and the rest of the CDR3 is filled in from the germline J gene. The chain couples TRBV19 to TRBJ2-4; 14 bases match TRBD2. The length of the CDR3 is 16 residues. Per germline, CDR1 FNHDT and CDR2 SITEND (reference sequence). V was clipped by 4 bases and J by 7 bases; unmatched bases: 8. This CDR3 reads CASSYRDWGGAYTLYF. The sequenced CDR3 bases are TGTGCCAGCAGTTACCGGGACTGGGGGGGCGCTTACACCTTGTAC.

Of note for this clone: Genes and germline come from the mouse. Read coverage stops 1 residue before the CDR3 terminus; the germline J gene supplies the remainder. Other nucleotide sequences in the sample specify the same CDR3. The chain is built from TRBV26 and TRBJ2-4, with D tentatively TRBD2 (7 bases). Trimming removed 2 bases at V and 5 bases at J, with 8 bases between. The CDR3 consists of 13 residues. Germline V lookup: CDR1 KGHPV, CDR2 FQNQEV (reference sequence). Partial CDR3 DNA: TGTGCCAGCAGTCTGAGGGGGGGAAACACCTTGTAC. Translating gives CASSLRGGNTLY. The whole CDR3 region reads CASSLRGGNTLYF.

This clone has a handful of counts. Germline and genes here are mouse. The read halts 1 residue ahead of the CDR3 end, with the missing end drawn from the germline J gene. V usage is TRBV4 and J usage is TRBJ1-3; weak D call: TRBD1 (5 bases). The germline V gene has CDR1 LGHDT and CDR2 YNNKQL (reference sequence). The CDR3 covers 14 residues. V lost 5 bases, J lost 0 bases, and 8 bases lay in between. The CDR3 here is CASSPDSSGNTLYF. The DNA read from the CDR3 is TGTGCCAGCAGCCCTGACAGTTCTGGAAATACGCTCTAT.

Note on this clone: Gene names and germline refer to mouse. The CDR3 goes on 1 residue after the read ends, and that part is filled in from the germline J gene. The J gene is TRBJ2-4, the V gene TRBV3; 13 nucleotides agree with TRBD2. CDR3 length: 15 residues. In germline, CDR1 is SNHLY, CDR2 FYNGKV (reference sequence). V shed 1 base and J 8 bases; nucleotides not matched to a gene: 3. CDR3 region: CASSLGTGGASTLYF. The DNA read from the CDR3 is TGTGCCAGCAGCTTAGGGACTGGGGGGGCCAGCACCTTGTAC. The whole variable domain, filled in from reference TRBV3 and TRBJ2-4, reads GPKVLQIPSHQIIDMGQMVTLNCDPVSNHLYFYWYKQILGQQMEFLVNFYNGKVMEKSKLFKDQFSVERPDGSYFTLKIQPTALEDSAVYFCASSLGTGGASTLYFGAGTRLSVL.

As regards this clone: Gene names refer to mouse genes. The CDR3 loop is CASSLRGGRDTQYF. The part of the CDR3 DNA that was read is TGTGCCAGCAGCTTACGCGGGGGGCGGGACACCCAGTAC. The genes are TRBV3 and TRBJ2-5; possibly TRBD2 for D (7 bases). From the germline J gene comes the end of the CDR3, since the read stops 1 residue before it. Germline V gives CDR1 SNHLY, CDR2 FYNGKV (reference sequence). This CDR3 has 14 amino acids. With 2 bases removed from V and 6 bases from J, the gap between germline ends came to 12 bases. Supplemented by reference TRBV3 and TRBJ2-5, the full variable domain reads GPKVLQIPSHQIIDMGQMVTLNCDPVSNHLYFYWYKQILGQQMEFLVNFYNGKVMEKSKLFKDQFSVERPDGSYFTLKIQPTALEDSAVYFCASSLRGGRDTQYFGPGTRLLVL.

Turning to this clone: The genes and germline here are from mouse. Sequencing ends 1 residue short of the CDR3 end; the germline J gene provides the rest. The chain recombines TRBV13-2 with TRBJ2-2; 7 bases agree with TRBD2. V trimming: 0 bases; J trimming: 1 base; junction bases outside the gene matches: 3. CDR3 size: 16 residues. CDR1 is NNHNN and CDR2 is SYGAGS in the germline V gene (reference sequence). The CDR3 is CASGDAWGENTGQLYF. The covered CDR3 bases are TGTGCCAGCGGTGATGCTTGGGGGGAAAACACCGGGCAGCTCTAC.

With regard to this clone: The genes are named according to mouse. The CDR3 is cut off 1 residue early in the read; its end comes from the germline J gene. The chain uses TRBV3 and TRBJ2-1, with D perhaps assigned TRBD1 or TRBD2 (5 bases each). This CDR3 region has 15 residues. Trimming took off 1 base at V and 1 base at J, with 8 bases between the two ends. The germline V gene encodes CDR1 SNHLY and CDR2 FYNGKV (reference sequence). Partial CDR3 DNA: TGTGCCAGCAGCTTAGTCCGGGGGAACTATGCTGAGCAGTTC. Its translation is CASSLVRGNYAEQF. The whole CDR3 protein is CASSLVRGNYAEQFF.

This clone is deemed medium-sized. Genes and germline come from the mouse. The read ends 1 residue early relative to the CDR3; the germline J gene fills the gap. The V gene is TRBV3, the J gene TRBJ2-7; D might be TRBD1 (5 bases). Germline V gives CDR1 SNHLY, CDR2 FYNGKV (reference sequence). The ends were cut back, 1 base at V and 4 bases at J, with 8 bases in the middle. The CDR3 is made up of 13 amino acids. The CDR3 is CASSLGTIYEQYF. The part of the CDR3 DNA that was read is TGTGCCAGCAGCTTAGGGACAATATATGAACAGTAC.

This clone showed up just a few times. Here the gene names and germline are mouse. The CDR3 goes on 1 residue after the read ends, and that part is filled in from the germline J gene. This chain links TRBV26 with TRBJ2-5; D may be TRBD2 (7 bases). The CDR3 covers 15 residues. V shed 2 bases and J shed 0 bases, with 9 bases lying between them. Per germline, CDR1 KGHPV and CDR2 FQNQEV (reference sequence). The DNA read from the CDR3 is TGTGCCAGCAGTCTGGGGGGGCTTAACCAAGACACCCAGTAC. Protein product: CASSLGGLNQDTQY. The whole CDR3 region reads CASSLGGLNQDTQYF.